This entry lists 25 T cell receptor beta chains sequenced from one sample in a study of blood T cell repertoires in COVID-19. TCRdb's copy holds only in-frame clones and misses some; the assay was immunoSEQ multiplex PCR. The table has approximately 150,000 clones, 65% to 90% seen once. The specimen was peripheral blood. These receptors all come from a man aged 55 to 70 with active or convalescent COVID-19.

The chain employs TRBV14 and TRBJ1-2, with D tentatively TRBD1 (6 bases). The V gene lost 3 bases and the J gene lost 4 bases, with 15 bases spanning the gap. Germline CDR1 and CDR2: SGHDN and FVKESK. The CDR3 extends over 15 amino acids. CDR3 in amino acids: CASSHPKGVPYGYTF. CDR3 nucleotides: TGTGCCAGCAGCCACCCTAAGGGGGTTCCCTATGGCTACACCTTC.

This clone was seen a handful of times. The chain uses TRBV12-5 and TRBJ1-5, with unresolved D. The CDR3 consists of 16 residues. Trimming removed 0 bases from V and 4 bases from J, with 13 bases in between. Germline CDR1 and CDR2: LGHNT and FRNRAP. CDR3 DNA: TGTGCTAGTGGTTTGGTGAGCCCGGGAAAAAATCAGCCCCAGCATTTT. Protein: CASGLVSPGKNQPQHF.

The rearrangement uses TRBV13 and TRBJ1-4; D gene unclear. Trimming shortened V by 3 bases and J by 4 bases, and 6 bases separated the two germline ends. Germline V CDR1 and CDR2: PRHDT, FYEKMQ (reference sequence). CDR3 length equals 13 residues. The CDR3 protein is CASSFRYNEKLFF. The CDR3 coding sequence is TGTGCCAGCAGCTTCAGGTATAATGAAAAACTGTTTTTT.

The chain has TRBV12-5 and TRBJ1-3; D call uncertain. Trimming took off 1 base at V and 0 bases at J, with 10 bases between the two ends. This CDR3 comprises 16 residues. Germline-derived CDR1 and CDR2 are LGHNT and FRNRAP. CDR3 in amino acids: CASGLAKLSSGNTIYF. The CDR3 DNA sequence: TGTGCTAGTGGTTTGGCTAAACTGAGCTCTGGAAACACCATATATTTT.

This sequence joins TRBV18 and TRBJ1-2; 7 nucleotides agree with TRBD1. Germline V gene lookup returns CDR1 KGHSH and CDR2 LQKENI. Trimming took 3 bases from V and 7 from J; bases not matched to a gene: 14. CDR3 length: 16 amino acids. CDR3 nucleotides: TGTGCCAGCTCACCTCGGCAGGGGGTAATTTCGAGTGGCTACACCTTC. This translates into CASSPRQGVISSGYTF.

This clone was recorded at least ten times. The chain couples TRBV10-3 to TRBJ1-6; 10 bases are a match to TRBD1. Germline V gene sequence: CDR1 ENHRY, CDR2 SYGVKD. J lost 10 bases, V lost 4 bases, and 7 bases had no gene match. CDR3 length equals 15 residues. CDR3: CAISVTGTGDSPLHF. DNA of the CDR3: TGTGCCATCAGTGTCACCGGGACAGGGGACTCACCCCTCCACTTT.

The gene calls are TRBV5-8 and TRBJ1-2; possible D gene TRBD1, 6 bases. Per germline, CDR1 SGHTS and CDR2 YDEGEE. The CDR3 has 15 amino acids. The germline V and J ends were trimmed by 6 bases and 0 bases, with 15 bases remaining between them. The CDR3: CASNPTGHSNYGYTF. Written as DNA, the CDR3 is TGTGCCAGCAACCCGACAGGACATTCTAACTATGGCTACACCTTC.

This sequence joins TRBV7-2 and TRBJ1-1, with 7 bases lining up with TRBD1. This CDR3 region has 13 residues. V gave up 1 base and J gave up 7 bases; unmatched junction bases: 3. Germline V lookup: CDR1 SGHTA, CDR2 FQGNSA. In DNA form, the CDR3 reads TGTGCCAGCAGCTTAGAACAGGGGATTGAAGCTTTCTTT. Encoded protein: CASSLEQGIEAFF.

The chain carries TRBV11-2 and TRBJ1-6, with D possibly matching TRBD1 (5 bases). Germline assignment: CDR1 SGHAT and CDR2 FQNNGV. Trimming took 1 base from V and 7 from J, leaving 11 bases between them. The CDR3 has 15 residues. Here the CDR3 reads CASSLGPGKNSPLHF. CDR3 bases: TGTGCCAGCAGCTTAGGACCAGGGAAAAATTCACCCCTCCACTTT.

This chain uses TRBV5-4 with TRBJ2-7; no clear D. With 1 base removed from V and 3 bases from J, the gap between germline ends came to 5 bases. Germline V gene lookup returns CDR1 SGHNT and CDR2 YYREEE (reference sequence). The CDR3 runs to 12 residues. CDR3 region: CASSLFGYEQYF. CDR3 DNA sequence: TGTGCCAGCAGCTTGTTCGGCTACGAGCAGTACTTC.

The J gene is TRBJ2-5, the V gene TRBV6-5; the D gene is possibly TRBD1 (5 bases). Trimming pared 2 bases from V and 2 bases from J, leaving 12 bases between. This CDR3 is 15 amino acids long. Germline lookup yields CDR1 MNHEY and CDR2 SVGAGI. The CDR3 bases are TGTGCCAGCAGTTACGCGAAGACAGAACAAGAGACCCAGTACTTC. Translating gives CASSYAKTEQETQYF.

This clone turned up a few times. The V call is TRBV7-9, the J call TRBJ1-1; 10 bases agree with TRBD1. V gave up 6 bases and J gave up 2 bases; unmatched junction bases: 6. Germline-derived CDR1 and CDR2 are SEHNR and FQNEAQ (reference sequence). The CDR3 has 15 residues. DNA for the CDR3: TGTGCCAGCAGGGGGACAGGGGAGAGTAACACTGAAGCTTTCTTT. Translated: CASRGTGESNTEAFF.

The gene calls are TRBV7-2 and TRBJ2-2; 8 nucleotides line up with TRBD2. CDR1 and CDR2 (germline): SGHTA, FQGNSA. This CDR3 spans 15 amino acids. The trim removed 5 bases at V and 6 bases at J, leaving 8 bases unmatched. CDR3 loop: CASSPGLVKAGELFF. In DNA form, the CDR3 reads TGTGCCAGCAGCCCGGGACTAGTAAAGGCCGGGGAGCTGTTTTTT.

This clone was counted a few times. This sequence joins TRBV11-2 and TRBJ1-2, with D possibly matching TRBD1 (5 bases). V lost 3 bases, J lost 7 bases, and 18 bases lay in between. Germline-derived CDR1 and CDR2 are SGHAT and FQNNGV. The CDR3 has 15 amino acids. CDR3 DNA sequence: TGTGCCAGCAGCTTGGAAGGGACTCCCCTAAGTGGCTACACCTTC. Translated, it gives CASSLEGTPLSGYTF.

V usage is TRBV14 and J usage is TRBJ1-1, with no clear D. V was pared by 0 bases and J by 10 bases, with 12 bases between. The CDR3 is 13 amino acids. Germline V gives CDR1 SGHDN, CDR2 FVKESK. The CDR3 here is CASSQDPPVLAFF. The CDR3 DNA follows: TGTGCCAGCAGCCAAGACCCCCCGGTCTTAGCTTTCTTT. Full variable domain (outside the CDR3, taken from reference TRBV14 and TRBJ1-1): EAGVTQFPSHSVIEKGQTVTLRCDPISGHDNLYWYRRVMGKEIKFLLHFVKESKQDESGMPNNRFLAERTGGTYSTLKVQPAELEDSGVYFCASSQDPPVLAFFGQGTRLTVV.

This chain connects TRBV5-1 to TRBJ2-1; 9 bases align to TRBD2. CDR1 is SGHRS and CDR2 is YFSETQ in the germline V gene. The V gene end was trimmed by 4 bases and the J gene end by 1 base; junction bases not matched to a gene: 3. This CDR3 spans 15 amino acids. The CDR3 region has the DNA TGCGCCAGCAGCGGAGCGGGGGGATCCTACAATGAGCAGTTCTTC. It specifies CASSGAGGSYNEQFF.

J is TRBJ1-5 and V is TRBV6-2 or TRBV6-3; no clear D gene. CDR3 size: 17 residues. V dropped 0 bases and J dropped 0 bases, with 12 bases sitting between them. The germline CDR1 and CDR2 sequences are MNHEY and SVGEGT. Here the CDR3 reads CASSYSGGSGSNQPQHF. The CDR3 DNA follows: TGTGCCAGCAGTTACTCGGGAGGGAGTGGTAGCAATCAGCCCCAGCATTTT.

This sequence joins TRBV9 and TRBJ1-2, with unresolved D. Germline loops: CDR1 SGDLS, CDR2 YYNGEE. The CDR3 length is 14 residues. V was cut by 1 base and J by 4 bases, with 11 bases left in between. CDR3 region: CASSVYPEAYGYTF. For the CDR3, the DNA is TGTGCCAGCAGCGTATACCCCGAGGCCTATGGCTACACCTTC.

The gene calls are TRBV5-5 and TRBJ1-5; D remains unclear. This CDR3 is 16 amino acids long. V gave up 0 bases and J gave up 5 bases, with 15 bases separating them. CDR1 is SGHKS, CDR2 YYEKEE, per germline (reference sequence). CDR3 amino acids: CASSLAVGREDQPQHF. The CDR3 bases are TGTGCCAGCAGCTTGGCCGTTGGGAGAGAAGATCAGCCCCAGCATTTT. The variable domain in full, with the rest retrieved from reference TRBV5-5 and TRBJ1-5, is DAGVTQSPTHLIKTRGQQVTLRCSPISGHKSVSWYQQVLGQGPQFIFQYYEKEERGRGNFPDRFSARQFPNYSSELNVNALLLGDSALYLCASSLAVGREDQPQHFGDGTRLSIL.

The chain couples TRBV5-1 to TRBJ1-1; TRBD1 agrees at 10 bases. This CDR3 region has 16 residues. Per the germline V gene, CDR1 is SGHRS and CDR2 is YFSETQ. Unmatched junction bases numbered 6, after V lost 0 bases and J lost 4 bases. The CDR3 nucleotides are TGCGCCAGCAGCTTGGATGACGGACAGGGGGGCACTGAAGCTTTCTTT. The encoded protein is CASSLDDGQGGTEAFF.

The V call is TRBV11-3, the J call TRBJ2-7; D unclear. Per germline, CDR1 SGHNT and CDR2 YENEEA. V lost 5 bases and J lost 2, with 13 bases in between. This CDR3 spans 14 amino acids. The CDR3 DNA sequence: TGTGCCAGCAGCCCGAGGTTAGGCACCTACGAGCAGTACTTC. Amino acids: CASSPRLGTYEQYF.

The V call is TRBV19, the J call TRBJ1-2, with D unresolved. V was clipped by 4 bases and J by 5 bases, with 11 bases between them. Germline CDR1 is LNHDA and CDR2 is SQIVND (reference sequence). The CDR3 runs 13 residues. The CDR3 DNA sequence: TGTGCCAGTAGTAACCCTCCTCAGTATGGCTACACCTTC. This translates into CASSNPPQYGYTF. The whole variable domain, remainder taken from reference TRBV19 and TRBJ1-2, is DGGITQSPKYLFRKEGQNVTLSCEQNLNHDAMYWYRQDPGQGLRLIYYSQIVNDFQKGDIAEGYSVSREKKESFPLTVTSAQKNPTAFYLCASSNPPQYGYTFGSGTRLTVV.

The chain uses TRBV3-1 (or the pseudogene TRBV3-2) and TRBJ1-2, with D perhaps TRBD1 (5 bases). V lost 0 bases to trimming and J lost 3 bases, with 17 bases between them. Germline values: CDR1 LGHDT, CDR2 YNNKEL (reference sequence). This CDR3 is 17 amino acids long. CDR3 coding DNA: TGTGCCAGCAGCCAAGATTCCCGTGGCAGGGCTCACTATGGCTACACCTTC. Amino acid sequence: CASSQDSRGRAHYGYTF.

The V and J genes are TRBV4-3 and TRBJ2-1; TRBD2 agrees at 8 bases. This CDR3 is 16 amino acids long. V was pared by 3 bases and J by 6 bases, with 10 bases of the junction left unmatched. Germline CDR1 and CDR2: LGHNA and YSLEER. This CDR3 reads CASSHVTGTRSNEQFF. As DNA, the CDR3 is TGCGCCAGCAGCCACGTAACCGGGACTAGGTCCAATGAGCAGTTCTTC.

The chain combines TRBV7-2 with TRBJ1-2; maybe TRBD1 (6 bases). CDR1 and CDR2 from the germline V gene are SGHTA and FQGNSA. The CDR3 covers 13 residues. Trimming cost V 0 bases and J 8 bases, with 10 bases left between them. The CDR3 protein is CASSLAGGRGYTF. The DNA for the CDR3 is TGTGCCAGCAGCTTAGCCGGGGGGCGGGGCTACACCTTC.